The 29 T cell receptor beta chains below were found in one sample sequenced in a study of lymphopenia after photon versus proton radiotherapy. Some clones are missing from TCRdb's copy, which holds only in-frame ones; the method was immunoSEQ multiplex PCR. The sample records approximately 170,000 clones, less than 90% being singletons. The sample was peripheral blood, taken from a patient treated with photon-based radiotherapy. The receptors derive from a man in his fifties or sixties with gastric cancer.

The rearrangement uses TRBV9 and TRBJ1-2; maybe TRBD1 (5 bases). CDR3 length: 13 residues. The V and J ends lost 4 bases and 4 bases respectively, with 11 bases between them. Germline V gene data show CDR1 as SGDLS and CDR2 as YYNGEE. The CDR3 sequence is CASSPGISYGYTF. The CDR3 DNA follows: TGTGCCAGCAGCCCAGGGATTAGCTATGGCTACACCTTC.

The chain carries TRBV5-4 and TRBJ2-3; TRBD2 matches 9 bases. The CDR3 loop spans 16 amino acids. The germline gives CDR1 SGHNT, CDR2 YYREEE (reference sequence). V shed 0 bases, J shed 4 bases, and the junction held 6 bases outside the gene matches. The CDR3 is CASSLGGRARSDTQYF. CDR3 sequence (DNA): TGTGCCAGCAGCTTGGGCGGGAGGGCCCGGTCAGATACGCAGTATTTT.

The chain links TRBV7-9 to TRBJ2-1, with D perhaps matching TRBD1 (6 bases). CDR1 and CDR2 (germline): SEHNR, FQNEAQ (reference sequence). V gave up 7 bases and J gave up 1 base, with 14 bases separating them. The CDR3 extends over 15 amino acids. This CDR3 reads CASTKDSSSYNEQFF. The CDR3 coding sequence is TGTGCCAGCACCAAGGACAGTTCTTCCTACAATGAGCAGTTCTTC.

The chain uses TRBV6-1 and TRBJ1-5, with D perhaps TRBD1 (6 bases). Trimming stripped 11 bases from V and 4 bases from J, with 12 bases between. There are 12 residues in the CDR3. Germline loops: CDR1 MNHNS, CDR2 SASEGT. CDR3: CAVRGLNQPQHF. Written as DNA, the CDR3 is TGTGCCGTCCGGGGGCTAAATCAGCCCCAGCATTTT.

V and J are TRBV7-8 and TRBJ2-1; TRBD2 might be the D (6 bases). Germline V gene data show CDR1 as SGHVS and CDR2 as FQNEAQ. Trimming stripped 5 bases from V and 2 bases from J, with 16 bases between. This CDR3 spans 16 amino acids. The chain's CDR3 is CASSPELAPTYNEQFF. DNA for the CDR3: TGTGCCAGCAGCCCCGAACTAGCTCCAACCTACAATGAGCAGTTCTTC.

The CDR3 region is CASSQDPGREGLIYEQYF. CDR3 coding DNA: TGCGCCAGCAGCCAAGATCCGGGGCGGGAGGGCCTCATCTACGAGCAGTACTTC. The V gene is TRBV4-1, the J gene TRBJ2-7, with 9 positions matching TRBD2. CDR3 length: 18 amino acids. The J segment lost 3 bases and the V segment lost 0 bases, leaving 12 bases of the junction unmatched. CDR1 is MGHRA and CDR2 is YSYEKL in the germline V gene.

The chain couples TRBV10-3 to TRBJ2-3; D is unresolved. The CDR3 runs 12 residues. V lost 5 bases, J lost 6 bases, and 9 bases lay in between. Germline CDR1 reads ENHRY; CDR2 reads SYGVKD. DNA of the CDR3: TGTGCCATCAGTACGGAAGGGGATACGCAGTATTTT. It specifies CAISTEGDTQYF.

The gene calls are TRBV6-1 and TRBJ1-2; no definite D call. V was trimmed by 2 bases and J by 4 bases, leaving 14 bases between them. CDR3 length: 15 residues. From germline, CDR1 is MNHNS and CDR2 SASEGT. CDR3: CASSERSRQAYGYTF. The DNA for the CDR3 is TGTGCCAGCAGTGAACGTTCCAGGCAGGCCTATGGCTACACCTTC.

The V call is TRBV6-5, the J call TRBJ1-3, with TRBD1 as a possible D gene (6 bases). V was shortened by 4 bases and J by 0 bases, with 13 bases between the two germline ends. CDR3 size: 16 residues. The germline V gene has CDR1 MNHEY and CDR2 SVGAGI. The CDR3 region is CASSSKQGISGNTIYF. In DNA, the CDR3 is TGTGCCAGCAGTTCCAAACAGGGTATCTCTGGAAACACCATATATTTT.

The chain links TRBV5-1 to TRBJ2-7; 8 bases are shared with TRBD2. The CDR3 contains 15 residues. CDR1 and CDR2 (germline): SGHRS, YFSETQ. V lost 5 bases and J lost 2; bases outside the gene matches: 9. Here the CDR3 DNA reads TGCGCCAGCAGGGCCCCCGAGACTAGCGCCTACGAGCAGTACTTC. Its protein product is CASRAPETSAYEQYF.

The J gene is TRBJ2-5, the V gene TRBV7-2; the match to TRBD2 covers 11 bases. The junction had 4 bases not matched to a gene; V was cut back by 2 bases and J by 5 bases. The CDR3 consists of 15 residues. CDR1 SGHTA and CDR2 FQGNSA come from the germline V gene. This chain's CDR3 is CASSLPTSGTETQYF. CDR3 nucleotides: TGTGCCAGCAGCTTACCGACTAGCGGGACGGAGACCCAGTACTTC.

This chain links TRBV5-5 with TRBJ2-3; possible D gene TRBD2, 5 bases. The CDR3 is made up of 15 amino acids. The germline CDR1 and CDR2 sequences are SGHKS and YYEKEE (reference sequence). The V end was cut by 0 bases, the J end by 0 bases, with 8 bases between. The CDR3 protein is CASSLDGISTDTQYF. CDR3 in DNA: TGTGCCAGCAGCTTGGACGGGATTAGCACAGATACGCAGTATTTT.

This clone was detected only a few times. DNA of the CDR3: TGTGCCAGCAGTTACGAAGCAGGGGGTTCCTACGAGCAGTACTTC. Translated: CASSYEAGGSYEQYF. This chain links TRBV6-4 with TRBJ2-7; 7 bases agree with TRBD1. Germline CDR1 is MRHNA and CDR2 is SNTAGT. This CDR3 is 15 amino acids long. Trimming at V came to 5 bases and at J to 1 base, leaving 8 bases not matched to a gene.

This clone was recorded only once. This sequence joins TRBV7-8 and TRBJ2-7; tentatively, D is TRBD2 (5 bases). This CDR3 contains 16 residues. The ends were cut back, 0 bases at V and 0 bases at J, with 12 bases in the middle. CDR1 is SGHVS, CDR2 FQNEAQ, per germline. CDR3 sequence: CASSLARRPISYEQYF. CDR3 nucleotide sequence: TGTGCCAGCAGCTTAGCGAGGAGGCCCATCTCCTACGAGCAGTACTTC.

The chain links TRBV5-6 to TRBJ1-2; 11 nucleotides line up with TRBD1. Germline V gene sequence: CDR1 SGHDT, CDR2 YYEEEE. The CDR3 sequence is 16 residues long. Germline trimming cut 4 bases from V and 4 bases from J; bases unmatched to any gene: 9. The CDR3: CASSPSRTGGVYGYTF. The CDR3 DNA follows: TGTGCCAGCAGCCCCTCCAGGACAGGGGGCGTCTATGGCTACACCTTC.

This rearrangement joins TRBV19 to TRBJ1-1; D unresolved. Germline V gene sequence: CDR1 LNHDA, CDR2 SQIVND (reference sequence). The CDR3 is 13 amino acids. Trimming cost V 5 bases and J 11 bases, with 18 bases left between them. The CDR3 spells CASSAHTRAGAFF. For the CDR3, the DNA is TGTGCCAGTAGTGCACACACGAGAGCCGGGGCTTTCTTT.

The gene calls are TRBV6-1 and TRBJ1-1, with D maybe TRBD1 (6 bases). The V end was cut by 3 bases, the J end by 4 bases, with 15 bases between. Germline assignment: CDR1 MNHNS and CDR2 SASEGT. The length of the CDR3 is 15 residues. Written as DNA, the CDR3 is TGTGCCAGCAGTGATGACAGGTTATTCATCACTGAAGCTTTCTTT. It codes for CASSDDRLFITEAFF.

This chain joins TRBV18 and TRBJ2-2; weak D call: TRBD2 (5 bases). Trimming shortened V by 3 bases and J by 4 bases, and 15 bases separated the two germline ends. The CDR3 has 16 amino acids. CDR1 is KGHSH and CDR2 is LQKENI in the germline V gene. The chain's CDR3 is CASSPQRVQGTGELFF. CDR3 nucleotide sequence: TGTGCCAGCTCACCTCAGAGGGTACAAGGCACCGGGGAGCTGTTTTTT.

V gene TRBV5-1 combines with J gene TRBJ2-7; D is ambiguous. Germline CDR1 and CDR2: SGHRS and YFSETQ. The V end was cut by 4 bases, the J end by 0 bases, with 8 bases between. This CDR3 is 13 amino acids long. CDR3 in amino acids: CASSPANSYEQYF. CDR3 DNA: TGCGCCAGCAGCCCTGCGAACTCCTACGAGCAGTACTTC.

The rearrangement uses TRBV6-1 and TRBJ2-2, with 10 bases that match TRBD2. There are 16 residues in the CDR3. CDR1 is MNHNS, CDR2 SASEGT, per germline. V trimming: 3 bases; J trimming: 4 bases; junction bases outside the gene matches: 5. CDR3 sequence: CASSELAGEGTGELFF. CDR3 in DNA: TGTGCCAGCAGTGAGCTAGCGGGAGAGGGCACCGGGGAGCTGTTTTTT.

This clone was observed once. The chain combines TRBV14 with TRBJ1-5, with D possibly being TRBD1 (6 bases). V was clipped by 4 bases and J by 7 bases, with 17 bases between them. From germline, CDR1 is SGHDN and CDR2 FVKESK. There are 15 residues in the CDR3. CDR3 loop: CASSPPGHSGQPQHF. Here the CDR3 DNA reads TGTGCCAGCAGCCCTCCGGGACATAGTGGCCAGCCCCAGCATTTT.

The rearrangement links TRBV5-4 to TRBJ2-3; D gene unclear. Looked up from germline, CDR1 is SGHNT and CDR2 is YYREEE (reference sequence). The CDR3 covers 13 residues. The ends were cut back, 6 bases at V and 6 bases at J, with 14 bases in the middle. This CDR3 reads CASNPPSGDTQYF. The CDR3 region has the DNA TGTGCCAGCAACCCACCCTCTGGGGATACGCAGTATTTT.

This clone was seen many times. Different DNA sequences within this sample yield the same CDR3. The chain uses TRBV30 and TRBJ1-2; D possibly corresponds to TRBD1 (5 bases). Germline values: CDR1 GTSNPN, CDR2 SVGIG (reference sequence). Trimming removed 1 base at V and 5 bases at J, with 5 bases between. The CDR3 loop spans 11 amino acids. The CDR3 DNA follows: TGTGCCTGGAGTGGGACATATGGCTACACCTTC. Amino acids: CAWSGTYGYTF.

The genes are TRBV29-1 and TRBJ1-2; D might be TRBD1 (6 bases). Germline V lookup: CDR1 SQVTM, CDR2 ANQGSEA. V lost 3 bases and J lost 8, with 16 bases in between. The CDR3 is 13 amino acids. For the CDR3, the DNA is TGCAGCGTTGATGGTCCGCAGGGGTACGGCTACACCTTC. Protein product: CSVDGPQGYGYTF.

V is TRBV28 and J is TRBJ2-7; the D is unclear. Germline V CDR1 and CDR2: MDHEN, SYDVKM. Trimming shortened V by 3 bases and J by 2 bases, and 11 bases separated the two germline ends. The CDR3 length is 14 residues. The CDR3 coding sequence is TGTGCCAGCAGTTTGGAAGGATACCCCTACGAGCAGTACTTC. As protein: CASSLEGYPYEQYF.

This clone occurred once. The CDR3 sequence: CSGGLPGDTQYF. As DNA, the CDR3 is TGCAGCGGGGGACTCCCAGGGGATACGCAGTATTTT. This chain uses TRBV29-1 with TRBJ2-3, with D maybe TRBD2 (6 bases). The CDR3 is made up of 12 amino acids. CDR1 SQVTM and CDR2 ANQGSEA come from the germline V gene. Trimming shortened V by 7 bases and J by 6 bases, and 14 bases separated the two germline ends.

DNA for the CDR3: TGTGCCAGTAGTACCCCCGGGACCGGGGCAGGGAACGAGCAGTACTTC. It encodes CASSTPGTGAGNEQYF. J is TRBJ2-7 and V is TRBV19; D possibly matches TRBD1 or TRBD2 (5 bases each). The CDR3 extends over 16 amino acids. With 4 bases removed from V and 5 bases from J, the gap between germline ends came to 21 bases. CDR1 and CDR2 from the germline V gene are LNHDA and SQIVND (reference sequence).

In its sample, this clone was seen a few times. The V call is TRBV29-1, the J call TRBJ1-1; TRBD1 might be the D (5 bases). The CDR3 covers 14 residues. The V and J ends lost 6 bases and 2 bases respectively, with 16 bases between them. Germline V gene sequence: CDR1 SQVTM, CDR2 ANQGSEA. The chain's CDR3 is CSVATPTDNTEAFF. The CDR3 bases are TGCAGCGTAGCTACACCGACAGACAACACTGAAGCTTTCTTT. Full variable domain (outside the CDR3, taken from reference TRBV29-1 and TRBJ1-1): SAVISQKPSRDICQRGTSLTIQCQVDSQVTMMFWYRQQPGQSLTLIATANQGSEATYESGFVIDKFPISRPNLTFSTLTVSNMSPEDSSIYLCSVATPTDNTEAFFGQGTRLTVV.

The V call is TRBV5-1, the J call TRBJ2-3, with unresolved D. The germline CDR1 and CDR2 sequences are SGHRS and YFSETQ. The CDR3 runs 13 residues. V shed 7 bases and J shed 0 bases, with 9 bases lying between them. The CDR3 sequence is CASGVASTDTQYF. The CDR3 bases are TGCGCCAGCGGAGTGGCAAGCACAGATACGCAGTATTTT.